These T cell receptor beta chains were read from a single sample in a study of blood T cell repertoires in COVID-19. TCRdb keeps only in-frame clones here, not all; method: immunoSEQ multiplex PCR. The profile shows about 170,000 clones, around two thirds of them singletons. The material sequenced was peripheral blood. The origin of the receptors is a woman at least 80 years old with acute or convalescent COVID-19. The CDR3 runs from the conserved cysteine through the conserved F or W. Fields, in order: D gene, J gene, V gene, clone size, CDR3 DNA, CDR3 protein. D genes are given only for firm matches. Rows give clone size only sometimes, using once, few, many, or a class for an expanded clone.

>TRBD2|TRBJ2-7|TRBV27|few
TGTGCCAGCAGCCTGGTGACTAGCGGGAGGGGCGAGCAGTACTTC
CASSLVTSGRGEQYF
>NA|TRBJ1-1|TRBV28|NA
TGTGCCAGCAGTACACAGGGTAGGCACACTGAAGCTTTCTTT
CASSTQGRHTEAFF
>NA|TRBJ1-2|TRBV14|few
TGTGCCAGCAGCCCCCTCAGTCTAGGCGGCTACACCTTC
CASSPLSLGGYTF
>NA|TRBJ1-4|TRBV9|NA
TGTGCCAGCAGCGAGAATAACCACGGGGGTTGGGAAAAACTGTTTTTT
CASSENNHGGWEKLFF
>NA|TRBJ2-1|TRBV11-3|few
TGTGCCAGCAGCTTAGGGGTAGGCGCGGAGGCTGATGAGCAGTTCTTC
CASSLGVGAEADEQFF
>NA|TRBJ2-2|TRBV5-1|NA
TGCGCCAGCAGTAATTCAGGAGGGTCCGGGGAGCTGTTTTTT
CASSNSGGSGELFF
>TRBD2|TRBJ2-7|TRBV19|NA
TGTGCCAGTAGTATAGCGGTGACTAGCGCCAACTACGAGCAGTACTTC
CASSIAVTSANYEQYF
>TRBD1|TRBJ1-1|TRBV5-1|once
TGCGCCAGCAGCCAGGGGGTGAGGGGGACTGAAGCTTTCTTT
CASSQGVRGTEAFF
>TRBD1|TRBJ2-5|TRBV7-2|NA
TGTGCCAGCAGCTTTGGACAGGGAGAGACCCAGTACTTC
CASSFGQGETQYF
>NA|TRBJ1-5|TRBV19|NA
TGTGCCAGTAGTATTGACAGTAGCAATCAGCCCCAGCATTTT
CASSIDSSNQPQHF
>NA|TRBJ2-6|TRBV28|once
TGCGGGAGCGGGTACTACTCTGGGGCCAACGTCCTGACTTTC
CGSGYYSGANVLTF
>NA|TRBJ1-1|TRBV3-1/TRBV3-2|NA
TGTGCCAGCAGCCAAGATCTTCACACTGAAGCTTTCTTT
CASSQDLHTEAFF
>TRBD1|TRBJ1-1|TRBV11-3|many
TGTGCCAGCAGCCCGGGACAGGGTCTTGAAGCTTTCTTT
CASSPGQGLEAFF
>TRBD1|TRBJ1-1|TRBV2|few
TGTGCCAGCAGCGACGGACAGGGGCAGGTTGAAGCTTTCTTT
CASSDGQGQVEAFF
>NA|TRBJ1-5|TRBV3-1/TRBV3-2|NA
TGTGCCAGCAGCCAAGGCTCAGGGGCTAGCAATCAGCCCCAGCATTTT
CASSQGSGASNQPQHF
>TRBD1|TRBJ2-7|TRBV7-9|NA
TGTGCCAGCAGCCACTCGGACAGGCCCGAGCAGTACTTC
CASSHSDRPEQYF
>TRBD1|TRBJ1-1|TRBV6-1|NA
TGTGCCAGCAGTGAGGGGGACAGGCTCCTCGGAGCTTTCTTT
CASSEGDRLLGAFF
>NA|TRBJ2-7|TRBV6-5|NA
TGTGCCACCAGCCACGGGGGCGAGCAGTACTTC
CATSHGGEQYF
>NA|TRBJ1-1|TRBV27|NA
TGTGCCAGCAGTTTAAAACAGGGCGGGCACTCGAACACTGAAGCTTTCTTT
CASSLKQGGHSNTEAFF
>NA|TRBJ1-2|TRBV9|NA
TGTGCCAGCAGCGTAGCTCTCACTACGGCGGGGGATAATGGCTACACCTTC
CASSVALTTAGDNGYTF
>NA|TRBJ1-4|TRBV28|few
TGTGCCAGTCAAGTTCACGGTGCAACTAATGAAAAACTGTTTTTT
CASQVHGATNEKLFF
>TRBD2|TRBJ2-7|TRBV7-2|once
TGTGCCAGCTTAACGGTAGCGGGGGACTACGAGCAGTACTTC
CASLTVAGDYEQYF
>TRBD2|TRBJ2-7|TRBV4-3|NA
TGCGCCAGCAGCCAAGAGTCTAGCGGGAGGTACGAGCAGTACTTC
CASSQESSGRYEQYF
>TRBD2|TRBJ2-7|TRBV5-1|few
TGCGCCAGCAGCCGGACTAGCGGCTACGAGCAGTACTTC
CASSRTSGYEQYF
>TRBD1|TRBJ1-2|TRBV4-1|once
TGCGCCAGCAGCCAACCCCGACAGGGGGCATTGTATGGCTACACCTTC
CASSQPRQGALYGYTF
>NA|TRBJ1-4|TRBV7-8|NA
TGTGCCAGCAGCTCCCGTGGCTTTGCAACTAATGAAAAACTGTTTTTT
CASSSRGFATNEKLFF
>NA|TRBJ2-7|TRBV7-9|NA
TGTGCCAGCAGCCCGGGGGGCCCTGGGGAATGGCACGAGCAGTACTTC
CASSPGGPGEWHEQYF
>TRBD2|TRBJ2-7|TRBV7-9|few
TGTGCCAGCAGCTTAGGGGGGACTAGCGGGAGTAACCACGAGCAGTACTTC
CASSLGGTSGSNHEQYF
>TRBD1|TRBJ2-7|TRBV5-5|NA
TGTGCCAGCAGCTCGACAGGGGGCAACGACGAGCAGTACTTC
CASSSTGGNDEQYF
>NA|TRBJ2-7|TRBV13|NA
TGTGCCAGCAGCTTAGACAGAGTACCCGAGCAGTACTTC
CASSLDRVPEQYF
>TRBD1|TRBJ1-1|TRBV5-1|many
TGCGCCAGCAGCGACCTAGGGACAGGGGTTGCCACTGAAGCTTTCTTT
CASSDLGTGVATEAFF
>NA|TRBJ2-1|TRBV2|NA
TGTGCCAGCAGTGAGGGCCTGGGTCCCCCGTTCTTC
CASSEGLGPPFF
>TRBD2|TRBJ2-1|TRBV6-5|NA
TGTGCCAGCAGTTACTTAGCGGGAAATGAGCAGTTCTTC
CASSYLAGNEQFF
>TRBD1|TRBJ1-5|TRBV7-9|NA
TGTGCCAGCAGCGTTACAGGGGATGAACAGCCCCAGCATTTT
CASSVTGDEQPQHF
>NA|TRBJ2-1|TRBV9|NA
TGTGCCAGCAGCGCGATCGGGACCTACAATGAGCAGTTCTTC
CASSAIGTYNEQFF
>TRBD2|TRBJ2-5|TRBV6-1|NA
TGTGCCAGCAGTGTGGGGGGTCTTCCAGCGGGAGAGGAGACCCAGTACTTC
CASSVGGLPAGEETQYF
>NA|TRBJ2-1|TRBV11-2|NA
TGTGCCAGCAGCTTAGACCGTAGCGGACGGGTACATGAGCAGTTCTTC
CASSLDRSGRVHEQFF
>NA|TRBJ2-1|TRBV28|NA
TGTGCCAGCAGTCGTGGGGGGTATATCTCCTACAATGAGCAGTTCTTC
CASSRGGYISYNEQFF
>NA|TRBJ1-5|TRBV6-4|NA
TGTGCCAGCAGTGACCCCCAACCAAAGGACAGAGGCAATCAGCCCCAGCATTTT
CASSDPQPKDRGNQPQHF
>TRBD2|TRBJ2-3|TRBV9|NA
TGTGCCAGCAGCACGACCGCACTAGCGGGAGTACTAGATACGCAGTATTTT
CASSTTALAGVLDTQYF
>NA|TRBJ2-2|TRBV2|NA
TGTGCCAGCAACGCTGAGCGGAACACCGGGGAGCTGTTTTTT
CASNAERNTGELFF
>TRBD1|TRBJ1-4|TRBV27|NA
TGTGCCAGCAAACCTCGGGTCCAGGGGGCAGGAGAAAAACTGTTTTTT
CASKPRVQGAGEKLFF
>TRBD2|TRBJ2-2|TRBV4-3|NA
TGCGCCAGCAGCCAACTAGCGGGAGGGACAGTCACCGGGGAGCTGTTTTTT
CASSQLAGGTVTGELFF
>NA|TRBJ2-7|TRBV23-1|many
TGCGCCAGCAGTCAATCGAAGGGGGGGTCCCCCTGGGAGCAGTACTTC
CASSQSKGGSPWEQYF
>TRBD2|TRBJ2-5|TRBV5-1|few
TGCGCCAGCAGCCTACGGACTAGCGGGAGGCAAGAGACCCAGTACTTC
CASSLRTSGRQETQYF
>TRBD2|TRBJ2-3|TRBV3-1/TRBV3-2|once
TGTGCCAGCAGCCGGATTAGCGGGAGGGGGGCGAGCACAGATACGCAGTATTTT
CASSRISGRGASTDTQYF
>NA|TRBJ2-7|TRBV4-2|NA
TGTGCCAGCAGCCAACGGTACGAGGATGAGTACGAGCAGTACTTC
CASSQRYEDEYEQYF
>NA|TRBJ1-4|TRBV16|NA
TGTGCCAGCAGCCCTCAGGGGTTTGCAACTAATGAAAAACTGTTTTTT
CASSPQGFATNEKLFF
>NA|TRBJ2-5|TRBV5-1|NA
TGCGCCAGCAGCTTGGCCCCAGGAGGAGAGACCCAGTACTTC
CASSLAPGGETQYF
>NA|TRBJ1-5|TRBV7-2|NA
TGTGCCAGCAGCCCATGGACAGCTACGGTTAATCAGCCCCAGCATTTT
CASSPWTATVNQPQHF
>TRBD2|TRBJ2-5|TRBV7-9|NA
TGTGCCAGCAGCTTAGGGGCCAGCGGGGAAGAGACCCAGTACTTC
CASSLGASGEETQYF
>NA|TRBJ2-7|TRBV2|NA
TGTGCCAGCAGACAGGCTGTGGACGAGCAGTACTTC
CASRQAVDEQYF
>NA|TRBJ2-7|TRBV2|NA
TGTGCCAGCGGACGAAACAGGTACGAGCAGTACTTC
CASGRNRYEQYF
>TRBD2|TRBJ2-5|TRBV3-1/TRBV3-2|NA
TGTGCCAGCAGCCAAAGCCCGGGACTAGCGGGAGAGGGGTCCCAAGAGACCCAGTACTTC
CASSQSPGLAGEGSQETQYF
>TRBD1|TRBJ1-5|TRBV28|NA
TGTGCCAGCAGTTTTCGACAGGGGCATCAGCCCCAGCATTTT
CASSFRQGHQPQHF
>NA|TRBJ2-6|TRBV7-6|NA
TGTGCCAGCAGCTTAGCGCGGAGGTCTGGGGCCAACGTCCTGACTTTC
CASSLARRSGANVLTF
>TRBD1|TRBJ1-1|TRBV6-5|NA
TGTGCCGCGGGAGGACAGGGGCGAGAGAACACTGAAGCTTTCTTT
CAAGGQGRENTEAFF
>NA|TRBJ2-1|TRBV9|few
TGTGCCAGCAGCCTAACTGTAGACTACAATGAGCAGTTCTTC
CASSLTVDYNEQFF
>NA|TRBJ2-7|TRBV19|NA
TGTGCCAGACCCCATCGGCTAGGCTACGAGCAGTACTTC
CARPHRLGYEQYF
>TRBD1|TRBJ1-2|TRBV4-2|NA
TGTGCCAGCAGCCAATTACAGGGGACCGTTAACTATGGCTACACCTTC
CASSQLQGTVNYGYTF